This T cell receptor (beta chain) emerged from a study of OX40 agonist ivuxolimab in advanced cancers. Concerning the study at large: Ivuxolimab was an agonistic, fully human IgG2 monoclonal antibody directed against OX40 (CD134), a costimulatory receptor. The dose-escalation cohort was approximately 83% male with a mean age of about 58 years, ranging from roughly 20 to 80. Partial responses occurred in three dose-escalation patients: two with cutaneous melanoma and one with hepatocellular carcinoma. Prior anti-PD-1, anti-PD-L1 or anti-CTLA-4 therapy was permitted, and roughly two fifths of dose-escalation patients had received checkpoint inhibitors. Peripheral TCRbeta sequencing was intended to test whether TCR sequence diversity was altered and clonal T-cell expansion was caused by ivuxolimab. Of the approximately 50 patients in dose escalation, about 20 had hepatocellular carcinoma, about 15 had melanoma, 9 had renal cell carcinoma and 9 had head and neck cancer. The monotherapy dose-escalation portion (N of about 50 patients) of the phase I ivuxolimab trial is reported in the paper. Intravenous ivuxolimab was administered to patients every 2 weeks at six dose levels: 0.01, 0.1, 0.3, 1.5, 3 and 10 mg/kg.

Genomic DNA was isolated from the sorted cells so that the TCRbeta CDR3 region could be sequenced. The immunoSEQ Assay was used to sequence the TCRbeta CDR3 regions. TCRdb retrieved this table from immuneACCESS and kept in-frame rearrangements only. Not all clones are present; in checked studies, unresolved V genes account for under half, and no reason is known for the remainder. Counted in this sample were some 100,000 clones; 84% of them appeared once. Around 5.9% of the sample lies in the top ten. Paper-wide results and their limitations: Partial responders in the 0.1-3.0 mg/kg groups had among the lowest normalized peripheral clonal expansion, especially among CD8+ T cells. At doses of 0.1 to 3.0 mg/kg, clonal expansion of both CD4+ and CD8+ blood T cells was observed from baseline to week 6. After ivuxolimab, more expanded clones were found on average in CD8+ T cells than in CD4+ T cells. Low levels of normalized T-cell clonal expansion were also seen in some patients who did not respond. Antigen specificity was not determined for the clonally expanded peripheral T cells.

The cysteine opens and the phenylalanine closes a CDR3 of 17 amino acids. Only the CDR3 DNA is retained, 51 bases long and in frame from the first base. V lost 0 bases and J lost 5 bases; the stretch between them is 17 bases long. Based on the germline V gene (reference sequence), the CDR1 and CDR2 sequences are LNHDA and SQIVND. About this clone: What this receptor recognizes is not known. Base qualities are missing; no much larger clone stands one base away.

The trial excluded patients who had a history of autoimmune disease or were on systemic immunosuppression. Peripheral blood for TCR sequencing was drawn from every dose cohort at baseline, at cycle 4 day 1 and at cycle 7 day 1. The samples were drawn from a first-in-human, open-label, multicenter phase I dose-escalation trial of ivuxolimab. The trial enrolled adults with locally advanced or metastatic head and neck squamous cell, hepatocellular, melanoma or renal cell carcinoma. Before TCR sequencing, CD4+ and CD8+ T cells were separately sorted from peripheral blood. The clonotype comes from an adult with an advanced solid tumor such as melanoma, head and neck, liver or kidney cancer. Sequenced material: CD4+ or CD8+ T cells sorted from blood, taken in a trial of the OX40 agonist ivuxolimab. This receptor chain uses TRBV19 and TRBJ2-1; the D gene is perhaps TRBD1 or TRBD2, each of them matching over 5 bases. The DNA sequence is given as TGTGCCAGTAGTATAGATCTATTGGGACGGATTAACAATGAGCAGTTCTTC. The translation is CASSIDLLGRINNEQFF.